This entry features one TCR beta chain sequence. Libraries were prepared by immunoSEQ multiplex PCR; TCRdb keeps only in-frame clonotypes and omits some of them. The data contain about 230,000 clones, approximately 88% of them seen just once; the ten biggest clones take up 2% to 2.5%. The J segment lost 7 bases and the V segment lost 0 bases, leaving 2 bases of the junction unmatched. The CDR3 is 14 residues long. Germline V CDR1 and CDR2: SGDLS, YYNGEE. This entry comes from a study of blood T cell repertoires in COVID-19. Study-wide background: Sites across the United States, Italy and Spain contributed samples from acute and convalescent COVID-19.

Cohorts were determined from participant-reported clinical history. Sequenced input: PBMCs or T cells enriched from blood (not recorded which). This receptor was taken from a woman between 40 and 55 years old with acute COVID-19. The rearrangement joins TRBV9 to TRBJ1-5, with TRBD1 matching over 9 bases. CDR3 sequence (DNA): TGTGCCAGCAGCGTAGGGACAGGGGACCAGCCCCAGCATTTT. It yields the protein CASSVGTGDQPQHF. Full variable domain (remainder filled in from reference TRBV9 and TRBJ1-5): DSGVTQTPKHLITATGQRVTLRCSPRSGDLSVYWYQQSLDQGLQFLIQYYNGEERAKGNILERFSAQQFPDLHSELNLSSLELGDSALYFCASSVGTGDQPQHFGDGTRLSIL.